This entry concerns a single T cell receptor (beta chain). This sample was included in a study of shared clonotypes between healthy human individuals. TCRdb keeps only in-frame clones here, not all; method: immunoSEQ multiplex PCR. This sample carries roughly 450,000 clones, roughly 78% of them seen once, and the ten largest clones take 10% to 15%. This CDR3 has 13 residues. Germline loops: CDR1 GTSNPN, CDR2 SVGIG (reference sequence). Between the trimmed V and J ends, which lost 2 bases and 3 bases, there was a span of 10 bases. Researchers drew on tens of millions of PBMCs for genomic DNA from unsorted samples.

This sequence was found in a woman in her forties in good health. Some clones in this sample may be carry-over from other donors' samples. The chain employs TRBV30 and TRBJ2-5, with D possibly matching TRBD1 (5 bases). The material sequenced was PBMCs. CDR3 DNA: TGTGCCTGGAGTCCCGACAGCAAAGAGACCCAGTACTTC. Translation gives CAWSPDSKETQYF.